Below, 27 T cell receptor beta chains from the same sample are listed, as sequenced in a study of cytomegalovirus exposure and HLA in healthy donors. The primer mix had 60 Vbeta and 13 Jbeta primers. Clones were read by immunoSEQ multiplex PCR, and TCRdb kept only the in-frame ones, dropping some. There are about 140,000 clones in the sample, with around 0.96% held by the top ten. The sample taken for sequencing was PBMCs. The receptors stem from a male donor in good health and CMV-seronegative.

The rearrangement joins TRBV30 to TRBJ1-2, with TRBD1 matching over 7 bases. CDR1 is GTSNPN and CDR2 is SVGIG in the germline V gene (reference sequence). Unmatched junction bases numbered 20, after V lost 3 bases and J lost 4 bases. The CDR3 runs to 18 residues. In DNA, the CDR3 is TGTGCCTGGAGCCAGGGGGGAGGACAGAACACAAAGATCTATGGCTACACCTTC. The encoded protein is CAWSQGGGQNTKIYGYTF.

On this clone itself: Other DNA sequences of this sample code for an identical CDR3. The CDR3 coding sequence is TGTGCCAGTAGTATCTCGGGAAACACTGAAGCTTTCTTT. Amino acid sequence: CASSISGNTEAFF. This chain uses TRBV19 with TRBJ1-1; D gene ambiguous. Germline loops: CDR1 LNHDA, CDR2 SQIVND (reference sequence). The CDR3 sequence is 13 residues long. V was trimmed by 3 bases and J by 2 bases, leaving 7 bases between them.

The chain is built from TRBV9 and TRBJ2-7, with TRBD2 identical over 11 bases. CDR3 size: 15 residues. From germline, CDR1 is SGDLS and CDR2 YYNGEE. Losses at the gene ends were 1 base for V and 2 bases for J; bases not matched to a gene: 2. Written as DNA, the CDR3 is TGTGCCAGCAGCGTACTAGCGGGGGGAACCTACGAGCAGTACTTC. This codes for CASSVLAGGTYEQYF.

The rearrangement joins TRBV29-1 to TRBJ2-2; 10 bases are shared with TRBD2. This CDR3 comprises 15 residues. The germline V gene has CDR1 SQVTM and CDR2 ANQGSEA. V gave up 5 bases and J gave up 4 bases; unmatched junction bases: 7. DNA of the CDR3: TGCAGCGTTTCTTCTAGCGGGAGCCCCACCGGGGAGCTGTTTTTT. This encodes CSVSSSGSPTGELFF.

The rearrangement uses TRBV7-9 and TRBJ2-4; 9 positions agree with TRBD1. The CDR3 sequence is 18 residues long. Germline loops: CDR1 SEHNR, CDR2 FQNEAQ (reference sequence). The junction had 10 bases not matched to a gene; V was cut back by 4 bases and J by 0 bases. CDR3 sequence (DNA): TGTGCCAGCAGCTCCCTCCCGGGACAGGGAATAGCCAAAAACATTCAGTACTTC. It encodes CASSSLPGQGIAKNIQYF.

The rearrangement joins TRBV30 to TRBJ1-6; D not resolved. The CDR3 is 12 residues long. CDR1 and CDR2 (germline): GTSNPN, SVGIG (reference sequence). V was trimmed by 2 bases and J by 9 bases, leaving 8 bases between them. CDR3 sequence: CAWSYQASPLHF. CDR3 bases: TGTGCCTGGAGTTATCAGGCTTCACCCCTCCACTTT.

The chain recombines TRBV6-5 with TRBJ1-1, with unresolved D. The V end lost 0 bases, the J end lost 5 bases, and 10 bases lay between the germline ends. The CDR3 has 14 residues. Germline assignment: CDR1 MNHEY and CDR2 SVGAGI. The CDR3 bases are TGTGCCAGCAGTTACTCGGACGGGAGTACTGAAGCTTTCTTT. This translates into CASSYSDGSTEAFF.

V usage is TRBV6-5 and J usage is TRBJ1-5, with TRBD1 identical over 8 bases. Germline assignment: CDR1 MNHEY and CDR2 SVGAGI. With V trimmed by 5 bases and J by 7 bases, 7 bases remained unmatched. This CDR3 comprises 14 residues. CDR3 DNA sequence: TGTGCCAGCAGTGCGGACAGGGCGTACCAGCCCCAGCATTTT. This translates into CASSADRAYQPQHF.

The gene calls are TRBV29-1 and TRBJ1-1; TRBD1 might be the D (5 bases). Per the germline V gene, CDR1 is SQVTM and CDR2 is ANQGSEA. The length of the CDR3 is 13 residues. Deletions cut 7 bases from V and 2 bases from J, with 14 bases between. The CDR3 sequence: CSGLRQSNTEAFF. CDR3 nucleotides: TGCAGCGGATTAAGACAGTCTAACACTGAAGCTTTCTTT.

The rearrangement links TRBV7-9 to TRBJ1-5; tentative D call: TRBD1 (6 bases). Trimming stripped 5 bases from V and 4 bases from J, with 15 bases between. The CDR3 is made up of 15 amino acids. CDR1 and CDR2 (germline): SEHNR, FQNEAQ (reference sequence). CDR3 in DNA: TGTGCCAGCAGCAGGGGGGGCCAAGGGAATCAGCCCCAGCATTTT. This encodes CASSRGGQGNQPQHF.

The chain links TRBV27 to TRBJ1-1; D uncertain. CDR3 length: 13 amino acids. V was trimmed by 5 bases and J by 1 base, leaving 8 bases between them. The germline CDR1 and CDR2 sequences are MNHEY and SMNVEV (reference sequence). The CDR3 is CASSTPRNTEAFF. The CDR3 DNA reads TGTGCCAGCAGTACCCCGAGGAACACTGAAGCTTTCTTT.

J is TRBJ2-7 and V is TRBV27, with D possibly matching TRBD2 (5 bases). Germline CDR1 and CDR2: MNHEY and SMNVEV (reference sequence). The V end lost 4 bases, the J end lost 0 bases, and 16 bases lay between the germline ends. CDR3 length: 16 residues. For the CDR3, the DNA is TGTGCCAGCAGTTCACTCTCGGACTGGAACTCCTACGAGCAGTACTTC. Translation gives CASSSLSDWNSYEQYF.

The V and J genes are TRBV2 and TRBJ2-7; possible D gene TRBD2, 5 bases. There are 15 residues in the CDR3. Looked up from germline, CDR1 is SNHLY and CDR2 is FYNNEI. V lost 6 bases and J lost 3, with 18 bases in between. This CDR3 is CASRRAGADSYEQYF. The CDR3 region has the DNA TGTGCCAGCAGGCGGGCAGGAGCGGATAGCTACGAGCAGTACTTC.

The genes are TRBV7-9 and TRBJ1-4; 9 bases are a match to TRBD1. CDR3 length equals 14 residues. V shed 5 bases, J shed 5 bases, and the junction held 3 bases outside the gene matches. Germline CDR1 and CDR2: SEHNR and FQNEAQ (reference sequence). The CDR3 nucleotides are TGTGCCAGCAGCCGGGGGACAGGGAATGAAAAACTGTTTTTT. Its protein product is CASSRGTGNEKLFF.

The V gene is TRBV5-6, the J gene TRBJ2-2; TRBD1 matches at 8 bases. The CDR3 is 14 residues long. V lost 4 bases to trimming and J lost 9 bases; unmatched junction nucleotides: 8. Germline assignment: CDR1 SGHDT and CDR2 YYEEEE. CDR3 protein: CASSAGQGFRELFF. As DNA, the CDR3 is TGTGCCAGCAGCGCCGGACAGGGCTTCAGGGAGCTGTTTTTT.

CDR3 DNA sequence: TGTGCCTGGAGTGCGGGACTTCCAATTCAGTACTTC. Encoded protein: CAWSAGLPIQYF. V is TRBV30 and J is TRBJ2-4; D might be TRBD2 (6 bases). Germline V gene sequence: CDR1 GTSNPN, CDR2 SVGIG (reference sequence). V was clipped by 1 base and J by 10 bases, with 11 bases between them. The CDR3 totals 12 residues.

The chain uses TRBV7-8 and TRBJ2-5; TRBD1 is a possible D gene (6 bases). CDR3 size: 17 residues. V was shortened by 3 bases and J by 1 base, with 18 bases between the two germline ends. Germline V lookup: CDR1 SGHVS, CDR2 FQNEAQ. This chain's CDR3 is CASSLTQGSESQETQYF. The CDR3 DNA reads TGTGCCAGCAGCTTGACCCAGGGGAGCGAATCCCAAGAGACCCAGTACTTC.

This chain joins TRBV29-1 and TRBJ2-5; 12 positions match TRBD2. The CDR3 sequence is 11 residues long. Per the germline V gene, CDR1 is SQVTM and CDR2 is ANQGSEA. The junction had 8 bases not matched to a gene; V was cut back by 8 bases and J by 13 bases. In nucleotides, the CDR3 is TGCAGCTTCTGGACTAGCGGGGTGTCGTACTTC. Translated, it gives CSFWTSGVSYF.

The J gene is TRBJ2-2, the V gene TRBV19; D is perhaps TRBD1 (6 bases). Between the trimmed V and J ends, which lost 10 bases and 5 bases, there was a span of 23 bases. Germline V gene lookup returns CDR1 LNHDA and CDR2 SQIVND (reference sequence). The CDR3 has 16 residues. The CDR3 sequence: CATSLVGTRGTGELFF. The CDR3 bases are TGTGCCACCTCCTTAGTCGGGACACGAGGAACCGGGGAGCTGTTTTTT.

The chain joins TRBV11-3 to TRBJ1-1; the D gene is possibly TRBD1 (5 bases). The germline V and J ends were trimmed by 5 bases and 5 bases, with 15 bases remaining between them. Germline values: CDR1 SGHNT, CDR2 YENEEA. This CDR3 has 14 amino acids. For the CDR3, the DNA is TGTGCCAGCAGCCCCGGGGGGTCTGAGACTGAAGCTTTCTTT. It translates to CASSPGGSETEAFF.

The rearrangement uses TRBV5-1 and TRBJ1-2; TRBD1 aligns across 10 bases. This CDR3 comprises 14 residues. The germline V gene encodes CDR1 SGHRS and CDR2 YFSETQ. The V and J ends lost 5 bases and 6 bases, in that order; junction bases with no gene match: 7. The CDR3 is CASRPVGTGDGYTF. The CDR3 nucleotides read TGCGCCAGCAGACCAGTCGGGACAGGGGATGGCTACACCTTC.

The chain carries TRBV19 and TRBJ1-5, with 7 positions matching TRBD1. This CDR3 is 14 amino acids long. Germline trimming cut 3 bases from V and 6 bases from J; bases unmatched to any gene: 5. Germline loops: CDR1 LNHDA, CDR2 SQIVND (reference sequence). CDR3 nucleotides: TGTGCCAGTAGTATCAGGGGGGCCCGTCAGCCCCAGCATTTT. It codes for CASSIRGARQPQHF. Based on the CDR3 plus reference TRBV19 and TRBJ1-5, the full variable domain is DGGITQSPKYLFRKEGQNVTLSCEQNLNHDAMYWYRQDPGQGLRLIYYSQIVNDFQKGDIAEGYSVSREKKESFPLTVTSAQKNPTAFYLCASSIRGARQPQHFGDGTRLSIL.

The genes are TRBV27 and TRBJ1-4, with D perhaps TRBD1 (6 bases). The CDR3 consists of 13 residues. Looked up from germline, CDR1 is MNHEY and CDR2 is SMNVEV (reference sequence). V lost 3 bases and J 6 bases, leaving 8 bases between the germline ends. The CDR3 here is CASSFKGDEKLFF. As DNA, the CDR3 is TGTGCCAGCAGTTTTAAGGGGGATGAAAAACTGTTTTTT.

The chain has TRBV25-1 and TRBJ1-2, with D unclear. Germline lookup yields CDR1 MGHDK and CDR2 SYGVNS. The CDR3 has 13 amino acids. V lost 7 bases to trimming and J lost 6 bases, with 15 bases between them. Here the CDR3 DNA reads TGTGCCAGCATGGGCAGTCCCCCAAATGGCTACACCTTC. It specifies CASMGSPPNGYTF.

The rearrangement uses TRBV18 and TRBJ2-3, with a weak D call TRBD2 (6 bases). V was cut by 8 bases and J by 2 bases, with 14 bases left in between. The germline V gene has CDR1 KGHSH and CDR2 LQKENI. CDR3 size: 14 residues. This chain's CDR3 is CASAGLSFTDTQYF. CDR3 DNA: TGTGCCAGCGCGGGACTTTCTTTCACAGATACGCAGTATTTT.

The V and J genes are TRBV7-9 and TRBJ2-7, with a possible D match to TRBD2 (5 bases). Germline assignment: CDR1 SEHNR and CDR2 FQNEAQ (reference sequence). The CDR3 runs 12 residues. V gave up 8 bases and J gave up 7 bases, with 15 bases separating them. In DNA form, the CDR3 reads TGTGCCAGCGCGTACGGGTCGGGAGAGCAGTACTTC. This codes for CASAYGSGEQYF.

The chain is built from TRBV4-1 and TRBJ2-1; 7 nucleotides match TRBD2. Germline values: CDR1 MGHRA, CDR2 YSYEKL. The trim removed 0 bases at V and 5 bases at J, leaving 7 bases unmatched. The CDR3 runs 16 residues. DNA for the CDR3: TGCGCCAGCAGCCAAGAAGCTAGCGGACCTGACAATGAGCAGTTCTTC. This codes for CASSQEASGPDNEQFF.